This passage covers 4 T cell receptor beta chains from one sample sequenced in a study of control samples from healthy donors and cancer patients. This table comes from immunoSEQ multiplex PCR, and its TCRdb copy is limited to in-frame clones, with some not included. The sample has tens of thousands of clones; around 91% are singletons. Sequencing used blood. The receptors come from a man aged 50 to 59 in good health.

The CDR3 is CASSDYLSSYNEQFF. CDR3 coding DNA: TGTGCCAGCAGTGACTACCTGAGCTCCTACAATGAGCAGTTCTTC. This chain uses TRBV2 with TRBJ2-1; no reliable D call. Germline assignment: CDR1 SNHLY and CDR2 FYNNEI. V was trimmed by 3 bases and J by 0 bases, leaving 9 bases between them. The CDR3 length is 15 residues.

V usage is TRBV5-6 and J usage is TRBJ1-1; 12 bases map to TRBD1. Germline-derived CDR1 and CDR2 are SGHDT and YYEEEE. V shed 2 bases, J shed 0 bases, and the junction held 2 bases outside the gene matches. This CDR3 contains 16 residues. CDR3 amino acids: CASSFGTGGLNTEAFF. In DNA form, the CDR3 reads TGTGCCAGCAGCTTTGGGACAGGGGGCCTGAACACTGAAGCTTTCTTT.

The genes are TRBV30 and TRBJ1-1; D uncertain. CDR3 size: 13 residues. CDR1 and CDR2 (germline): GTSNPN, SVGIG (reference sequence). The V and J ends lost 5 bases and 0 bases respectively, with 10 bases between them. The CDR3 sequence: CAWSHVMNTEAFF. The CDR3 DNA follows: TGTGCCTGGTCTCATGTTATGAACACTGAAGCTTTCTTT.

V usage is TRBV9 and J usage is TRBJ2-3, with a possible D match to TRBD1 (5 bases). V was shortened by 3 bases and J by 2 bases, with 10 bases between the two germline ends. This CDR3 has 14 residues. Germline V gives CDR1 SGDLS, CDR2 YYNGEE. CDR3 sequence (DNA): TGTGCCAGCAGCGATTGGGGCTTCACAGATACGCAGTATTTT. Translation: CASSDWGFTDTQYF.